Below, 20 T cell receptor beta chains from the same sample are listed, as sequenced in a study of blood T cell repertoires in COVID-19 (dated by TCRdb to 2018 to 2021). Libraries were constructed by the immunoSEQ multiplex PCR assay. TCRdb carries this immuneACCESS record with in-frame sequences only. Its versions omit some clonotypes, under half of them owing to an unresolved V gene in the studies checked, with the rest unexplained. The sample data list 200,000 to 250,000 clones, and around 80% of these were observed just once. About 13% of the sample is taken by the ten largest. Sequencing input: peripheral blood. All receptors come from a human donor in a cohort sampled during active COVID-19.

The chain carries TRBV10-1 and TRBJ2-5, with D perhaps TRBD2 (5 bases). The germline CDR1 and CDR2 sequences are WNHNN and SYGVQD (reference sequence). This CDR3 has 13 residues. V shed 10 bases and J shed 1 base, with 13 bases lying between them. CDR3 DNA: TGCGCCATTCCGGAGGAGATCCAAGAGACCCAGTACTTC. Protein product: CAIPEEIQETQYF.

This rearrangement joins TRBV7-3 to TRBJ1-6; 8 bases are a match to TRBD1. V shed 4 bases, J shed 7 bases, and the junction held 12 bases outside the gene matches. Germline CDR1 SGHTA, CDR2 FQGTGA. The CDR3 is made up of 17 amino acids. The CDR3, as DNA: TGTGCCAGCAGCTCACCATCGGACAGGGAGCAAAATTCACCCCTCCACTTT. Translated: CASSSPSDREQNSPLHF.

The V call is TRBV7-9, the J call TRBJ2-7, with D unclear. The length of the CDR3 is 13 residues. Germline CDR1 and CDR2: SEHNR and FQNEAQ (reference sequence). V was shortened by 1 base and J by 9 bases, with 13 bases between the two germline ends. The CDR3 spells CASSLESSVGQYF. The CDR3 coding sequence is TGTGCCAGCAGCTTAGAGTCATCTGTCGGGCAGTACTTC.

The J gene is TRBJ1-1, the V gene TRBV2; 7 bases align to TRBD1. CDR3 length: 17 amino acids. Germline V gives CDR1 SNHLY, CDR2 FYNNEI. J gave up 7 bases and V 1 base, and 15 bases lay outside the gene matches. CDR3 sequence (DNA): TGTGCCAGCAGTGAAGTAAGTACAGGGGAGAACAAGAATGAAGCTTTCTTT. This gives the protein CASSEVSTGENKNEAFF.

The genes are TRBV28 and TRBJ1-6; D is unresolved. Germline V gene lookup returns CDR1 MDHEN and CDR2 SYDVKM. The CDR3 is made up of 19 amino acids. The V gene lost 5 bases and the J gene lost 2 bases, with 22 bases spanning the gap. The DNA for the CDR3 is TGTGCCAGCAGTCCCCCCCCGGCCCCGCGGAATCCCTATAATTCACCCCTCCACTTT. Protein product: CASSPPPAPRNPYNSPLHF.

The chain combines TRBV30 with TRBJ2-7; D might be TRBD2 (7 bases). This CDR3 comprises 15 residues. The germline CDR1 and CDR2 sequences are GTSNPN and SVGIG (reference sequence). V shed 0 bases and J shed 2 bases, with 14 bases lying between them. The CDR3 DNA reads as TGTGCCTGGAGTGTACGGGTGCGGGGGCCCTACGAGCAGTACTTC. This sequence encodes CAWSVRVRGPYEQYF.

The V and J genes are TRBV5-1 and TRBJ2-1; TRBD1 agrees at 7 bases. CDR3 length: 18 residues. Germline CDR1 is SGHRS and CDR2 is YFSETQ. V was pared by 5 bases and J by 8 bases, with 22 bases of the junction left unmatched. In nucleotides, the CDR3 is TGCGCCAGCAGTGAAAACTTTGCAGGGGGAGCGAACCCTTATGAGCAGTTCTTC. Protein sequence: CASSENFAGGANPYEQFF.

This rearrangement joins TRBV24-1 to TRBJ2-3, with a weak D call TRBD2 (6 bases). CDR1 is KGHDR, CDR2 SFDVKD, per germline. The CDR3 has 15 residues. Trimming stripped 1 base from V and 3 bases from J, with 10 bases between. CDR3 amino acids: CATSDFGTRTDTQYF. In DNA form, the CDR3 reads TGTGCCACCAGTGATTTCGGGACTCGGACAGATACGCAGTATTTT.

This clone occurred once. The chain carries TRBV24-1 and TRBJ2-7, with 10 bases matching TRBD1. Germline-derived CDR1 and CDR2 are KGHDR and SFDVKD. Germline trimming cut 4 bases from V and 5 bases from J; bases unmatched to any gene: 7. There are 15 residues in the CDR3. CDR3 nucleotides: TGTGCCACCAGTGAAAGACAGGGGGCCTGGAACGAGCAGTACTTC. This codes for CATSERQGAWNEQYF.

This clone was found a few times. The rearrangement joins TRBV11-3 to TRBJ1-1, with 7 bases lining up with TRBD1. Germline loops: CDR1 SGHNT, CDR2 YENEEA. J gave up 4 bases and V 4 bases, and 3 bases lay outside the gene matches. The CDR3 sequence is 13 residues long. This chain's CDR3 is CASSSGGGTEAFF. The CDR3 nucleotides are TGTGCCAGCAGCTCAGGGGGAGGCACTGAAGCTTTCTTT.

The chain links TRBV27 to TRBJ1-5; 9 nucleotides agree with TRBD1. CDR3 size: 16 residues. With 5 bases clipped from V and 6 bases from J, the junction kept 11 bases outside the gene matches. The germline gives CDR1 MNHEY, CDR2 SMNVEV (reference sequence). This chain's CDR3 is CASSKPGQGGSQPQHF. CDR3 DNA sequence: TGTGCCAGCAGTAAACCGGGACAGGGTGGTTCTCAGCCCCAGCATTTT.

The chain has TRBV6-5 and TRBJ2-1; D unclear. V shed 4 bases and J shed 7 bases, with 5 bases lying between them. This CDR3 is 11 amino acids long. Germline V gene data show CDR1 as MNHEY and CDR2 as SVGAGI. The CDR3 is CASSSLNEQFF. The CDR3 DNA reads TGTGCCAGCAGTTCCTTAAATGAGCAGTTCTTC.

The DNA for the CDR3 is TGCGCCAGCAGCTTGGAAGGGGGGGAAGAGACCCAGTACTTC. Residues: CASSLEGGEETQYF. The rearrangement links TRBV5-1 to TRBJ2-5; TRBD2 might be the D (7 bases). V was cut by 0 bases and J by 3 bases, with 9 bases left in between. The germline gives CDR1 SGHRS, CDR2 YFSETQ. CDR3 length: 14 residues.

The chain combines TRBV21-1 with TRBJ1-5; TRBD1 is taken as the D call from the table, unchecked against the DNA. TRBV21-1 is annotated as a pseudogene. The CDR3 has 18 residues. CDR3 in amino acids: CASLEGAEQGKDNQPQHF. The CDR3 nucleotides are TGTGCCAGCCTAGAAGGAGCGGAACAGGGCAAAGACAATCAGCCCCAGCATTTT.

V and J are TRBV2 and TRBJ1-3; possibly TRBD1 for D (5 bases). Germline V gene data show CDR1 as SNHLY and CDR2 as FYNNEI. The CDR3 is 13 residues long. Trimming removed 6 bases from V and 2 bases from J, with 8 bases in between. This CDR3 reads CASRDNPGNTIYF. The CDR3 DNA reads as TGTGCCAGCAGGGACAATCCTGGAAACACCATATATTTT.

This chain joins TRBV15 and TRBJ2-7; the match to TRBD1 covers 8 bases. The CDR3 runs 15 residues. CDR1 LNHNV and CDR2 YYDKDF come from the germline V gene (reference sequence). The V gene end was trimmed by 4 bases and the J gene end by 6 bases; junction bases not matched to a gene: 11. CDR3 residues: CATSKYRGEPSEQYF. CDR3 nucleotides: TGTGCCACCAGCAAATACAGGGGGGAGCCTAGCGAGCAGTACTTC.

The chain carries TRBV28 and TRBJ2-3, with TRBD2 identical over 9 bases. Germline assignment: CDR1 MDHEN and CDR2 SYDVKM. The length of the CDR3 is 15 residues. Trimming cost V 4 bases and J 5 bases; bases outside gene matches: 7. The CDR3 protein is CASSSMGLAGDTQYF. Written as DNA, the CDR3 is TGTGCCAGCAGTTCAATGGGACTAGCAGGAGATACGCAGTATTTT.

The rearrangement links TRBV7-9 to TRBJ2-5, with TRBD2 matching 13 bases. CDR1 is SEHNR and CDR2 is FQNEAQ in the germline V gene (reference sequence). The CDR3 sequence is 15 residues long. V lost 5 bases to trimming and J lost 6 bases; unmatched junction nucleotides: 6. In nucleotides, the CDR3 is TGTGCCAGCAGCACAGGGACTAGCGGGGTGAAGACCCAGTACTTC. It specifies CASSTGTSGVKTQYF. The whole variable domain, remainder taken from reference TRBV7-9 and TRBJ2-5, is DTGVSQNPRHKITKRGQNVTFRCDPISEHNRLYWYRQTLGQGPEFLTYFQNEAQLEKSRLLSDRFSAERPKGSFSTLEIQRTEQGDSAMYLCASSTGTSGVKTQYFGPGTRLLVL.

The gene calls are TRBV6-6 and TRBJ1-3; D is uncertain. The CDR3 extends over 16 amino acids. V shed 6 bases and J shed 0 bases, with 15 bases lying between them. The germline V gene has CDR1 MNHNY and CDR2 SVGAGI (reference sequence). The CDR3 reads CASRSVLSSSGNTIYF. CDR3 in DNA: TGTGCCAGCAGATCAGTACTTTCTAGCTCTGGAAACACCATATATTTT.

In the case of this clone: Other DNA sequences in this specimen translate into the identical CDR3. V is TRBV19 and J is TRBJ1-1; D is perhaps TRBD1 (5 bases). The germline CDR1 and CDR2 sequences are LNHDA and SQIVND (reference sequence). The ends were cut back, 5 bases at V and 1 base at J, with 8 bases in the middle. This CDR3 is built from 13 residues. The CDR3 nucleotides read TGTGCCAGTAGTCGTGACAGGAACACTGAAGCTTTCTTT. Translation: CASSRDRNTEAFF.